This TCR beta chain was sequenced for a study of blood T cell repertoires in COVID-19. Study summary: Acute and convalescent COVID-19 specimens originated in the United States, Italy and Spain. Sources were T cells, B-cell-depleted T cells, or PBMCs; the material itself was cDNA or gDNA.

As processed by the authors: Amplification of reference gene primers provided the estimated nucleated cell counts. Libraries were prepared by immunoSEQ multiplex PCR; TCRdb keeps only in-frame clonotypes and omits some of them. D and trimming were read from the DNA, whereas the V and J calls and clone size are those reported in that table. The sample lists over 150,000 clones, 83% occurring once. Per germline, CDR1 KGHSH and CDR2 LQKENI. CDR3 length: 14 residues. The germline V and J ends were trimmed by 3 bases and 8 bases, with 13 bases remaining between them. Sequencing was carried out using peripheral blood. The chain recombines TRBV18 with TRBJ1-4; D gene uncertain. The source of this sequence is a woman older than 75 with acute or convalescent COVID-19. CDR3 sequence (DNA): TGTGCCAGCTCACCGAGTCAGAGGGTGGAAAAACTGTTTTTT. Its protein is CASSPSQRVEKLFF.